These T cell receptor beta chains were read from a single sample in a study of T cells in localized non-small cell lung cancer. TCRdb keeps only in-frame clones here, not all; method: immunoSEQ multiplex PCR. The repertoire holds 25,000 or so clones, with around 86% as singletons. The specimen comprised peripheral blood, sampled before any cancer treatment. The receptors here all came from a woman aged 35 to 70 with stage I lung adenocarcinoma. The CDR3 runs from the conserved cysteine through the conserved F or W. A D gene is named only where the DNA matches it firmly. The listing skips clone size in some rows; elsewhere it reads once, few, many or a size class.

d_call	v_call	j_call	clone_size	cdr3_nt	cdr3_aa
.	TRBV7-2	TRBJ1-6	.	TGTGCCAGCAGCGTCAGGGATTTAGGTTCACCCCTCCACTTT	CASSVRDLGSPLHF
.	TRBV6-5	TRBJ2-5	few	TGTGCCAGCTTCCCAACGATGAGCCTAGAGACCCAGTACTTC	CASFPTMSLETQYF
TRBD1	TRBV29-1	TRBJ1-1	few	TGCAGCGACGTACAGGGGGGTCAAGAAGCTTTCTTT	CSDVQGGQEAFF
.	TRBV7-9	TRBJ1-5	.	TGTGCCAGCAGCCCCAGGGCCGCGCAGCCCCAGCATTTT	CASSPRAAQPQHF
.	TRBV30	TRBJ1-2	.	TGTGCCTGGAGATTAGGAATTAGCTATGGCTACACCTTC	CAWRLGISYGYTF
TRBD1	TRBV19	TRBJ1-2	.	TGTGCCAGTAGTAAAGGACAGGGTCTGGGCTACACCTTC	CASSKGQGLGYTF
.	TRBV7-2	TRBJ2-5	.	TGTGCCAGCAGCGTTGAAATGCGCGGGGTGGAGACCCAGTACTTC	CASSVEMRGVETQYF
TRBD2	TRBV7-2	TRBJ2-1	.	TGTGCCAGCAGCTCGAGGACTAGTTCCTACAATGAGCAGTTCTTC	CASSSRTSSYNEQFF
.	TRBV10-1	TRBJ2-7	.	TGCGCCAGCGAGGTGCGAGTCCCGTACTTC	CASEVRVPYF
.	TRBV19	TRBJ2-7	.	TGTGCCAGTAGGGCTCCGGCCGGGTACGAGCAGTACTTC	CASRAPAGYEQYF
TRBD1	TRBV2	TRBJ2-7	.	TGTGCCAGCAGGACGGGACAGGGATCCTACGAGCAGTACTTC	CASRTGQGSYEQYF
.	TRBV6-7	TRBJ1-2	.	TGTGCCAGCAGTTACTCGAAAGGCTACACCTTC	CASSYSKGYTF
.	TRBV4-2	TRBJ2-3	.	TGTGCCAGCAGCCGACAGGTAACAGATACGCAGTATTTT	CASSRQVTDTQYF
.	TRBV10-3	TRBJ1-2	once	TGTGCCATCAGTGGGACAGCCGGATTAGATGGCTACACCTTC	CAISGTAGLDGYTF
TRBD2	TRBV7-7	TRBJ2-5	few	TGTGCCAGCAGCGGGACTAGCGGGGGGACTCAGTACTTC	CASSGTSGGTQYF
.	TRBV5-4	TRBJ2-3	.	TGTGCCAGCGCGTCCGGGTCTAACACAGATACGCAGTATTTT	CASASGSNTDTQYF
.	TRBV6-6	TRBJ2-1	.	TGTGCCAGCAGGGACCCGGGGGTCATCGAGCAGTTCTTC	CASRDPGVIEQFF
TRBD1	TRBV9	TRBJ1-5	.	TGTGCCAGCAGCCCCGACAGGGGAATAGAGGAGCCCCAGCATTTT	CASSPDRGIEEPQHF
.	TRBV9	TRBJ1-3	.	TGTGCCAGCAGCTCCGGCGGAGGGGTGACTGGAAACACCATATATTTT	CASSSGGGVTGNTIYF
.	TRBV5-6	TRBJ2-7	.	TGTGCCAGCAGCCCCCCCGCGGGGGCCAACGAGCAGTACTTC	CASSPPAGANEQYF
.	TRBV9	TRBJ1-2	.	TGTGCCAGCAGCGTAGGGACGAGGCATGGCTACACCTTC	CASSVGTRHGYTF
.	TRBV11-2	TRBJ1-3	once	TGTGCCAGCAGCTTAGGGGGGAACTCTGGAAACACCATATATTTT	CASSLGGNSGNTIYF
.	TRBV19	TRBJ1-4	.	TGTGCCAGTAGTGCCCGCAGCGGAGGGGGAGAAGAAAAACTGTTTTTT	CASSARSGGGEEKLFF
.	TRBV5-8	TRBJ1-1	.	TGTGCCAGCAGCTTACAGGGCCCCAGACCCAACACTGAAGCTTTCTTT	CASSLQGPRPNTEAFF
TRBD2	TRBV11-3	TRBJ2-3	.	TGTGCCAGCAGCTATAGCGGGCTCCCACGAGATACGCAGTATTTT	CASSYSGLPRDTQYF
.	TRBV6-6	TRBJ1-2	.	TGTGCCAGCAGTCCCCGTGACAGGAGGGCCTATGGCTACACCTTC	CASSPRDRRAYGYTF
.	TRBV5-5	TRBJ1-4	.	TGTGCCAGCAGCTTTGGTGGAGTCCGGGGGGAAAAACTGTTTTTT	CASSFGGVRGEKLFF
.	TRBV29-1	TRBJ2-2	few	TGCAGCTGCCTGGTGGTAAACAGGGTGCACACCGGGGAGCTGTTTTTT	CSCLVVNRVHTGELFF
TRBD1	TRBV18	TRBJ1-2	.	TGTGCCAGCTCACAGGGACAGGAGAGGTATGGCTACACCTTC	CASSQGQERYGYTF
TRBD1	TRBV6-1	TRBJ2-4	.	TGTGCCAGCAGTGAAACCCCAGGGGGAAAAAACATTCAGTACTTC	CASSETPGGKNIQYF
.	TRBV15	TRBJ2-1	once	TGTGCCACCAGCAGAGATGAACAGGCAAACAATGAGCAGTTCTTC	CATSRDEQANNEQFF
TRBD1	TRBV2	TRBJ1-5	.	TGTGCCAGCAATCTACAGGGGGACCAGCCCCAGCATTTT	CASNLQGDQPQHF
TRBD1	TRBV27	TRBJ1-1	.	TGTGCCAGCAGTTTACAGGGGGCTGTCACTGAAGCTTTCTTT	CASSLQGAVTEAFF
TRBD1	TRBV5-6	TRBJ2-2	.	TGTGCCAGCAGCGTTGGGACAGGGGGCCGTACCGGGGAGCTGTTTTTT	CASSVGTGGRTGELFF
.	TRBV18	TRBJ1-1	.	TGTGCCAGCTCACCACCGCCGGGCAGGAACACTGAAGCTTTCTTT	CASSPPPGRNTEAFF
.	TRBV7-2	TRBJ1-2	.	TGTGCCAGCAGCTTAGGTGGGGTTGGCTACACCTTC	CASSLGGVGYTF
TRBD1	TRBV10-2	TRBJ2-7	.	TGCGCCAGCAGTGAGTCGAGGGGGACAGGCCCGTCCGAGCAGTACTTC	CASSESRGTGPSEQYF
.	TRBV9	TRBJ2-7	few	TGTGCCAGCAGCAAACGACAGGTTGCGTACGAGCAGTACTTC	CASSKRQVAYEQYF
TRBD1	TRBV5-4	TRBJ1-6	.	TGTGCCAGCAGCTTGCCCAGGGGGTATAATTCACCCCTCCACTTT	CASSLPRGYNSPLHF
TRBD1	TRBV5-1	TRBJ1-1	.	TGCGCCAGCACCTCCAGAGAGACAGGGCACACTGAAGCTTTCTTT	CASTSRETGHTEAFF
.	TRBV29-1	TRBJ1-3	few	TGCAGCGTGGGAACAGGGCCTGGAAACACCATATATTTT	CSVGTGPGNTIYF
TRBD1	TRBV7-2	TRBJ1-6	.	TGTGCCAGCAGCTATGACAGGGGGTCACCCCTCCACTTT	CASSYDRGSPLHF
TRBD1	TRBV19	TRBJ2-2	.	TGTGCCAGTAGTACCCTGGGACAGGGGGCGATGAAGAGGGCAAGGGAGCTGTTTTTT	CASSTLGQGAMKRARELFF
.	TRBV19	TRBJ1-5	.	TGTGCCAGCAGTATGCAGGGAAATCAGCCCCAGCATTTT	CASSMQGNQPQHF
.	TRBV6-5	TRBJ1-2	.	TGTGCCAGCAGTTACTCGAACAGCCCCCTCGGCTACACCTTC	CASSYSNSPLGYTF
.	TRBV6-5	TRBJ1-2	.	TGTGCCAGCAGCCCCTGGAGGGGAGGTGGCTACACCTTC	CASSPWRGGGYTF